The clone carrying this T cell receptor (beta chain) was seen at least ten times. Its antigen remains unidentified. These data originate in a study of T cells in Graves' hyperthyroidism and ophthalmopathy. Study-level results: Researchers report that a 13 V-J model separated ophthalmopathy from stable hyperthyroidism. Model output signaled ophthalmopathy a median around 6.9 months ahead of onset.

The CDR3 loop spans 15 amino acids. V lost 5 bases to trimming and J lost 10 bases, with 18 bases between them. Germline values: CDR1 MNHNS, CDR2 SASEGT. Amplification targeted TCR beta CDR3 regions from RNA transcripts. HTBI primers drove first-round RT-PCR of the TCR CDR3. TCRdb fed the multiplex PCR reads into MiXCR, producing one record per CDR3 protein. The table includes 200,000 to 300,000 distinct CDR3 sequences, 15% to 20% detected once. Patients were excluded for uncontrolled infection, other autoimmune disease, pregnancy or lactation. Orbital computed tomography, thyroid ultrasound, serum thyroxine and TRAb, and clinical symptoms together informed the diagnoses.

Sequenced input: blood. This receptor was identified in a woman younger than 30 with Graves' ophthalmopathy. This chain uses TRBV6-1 with TRBJ1-6; tentative D call: TRBD1 (5 bases). CDR3 in amino acids: CASSPPGGSGSPLHF. The CDR3 region has the DNA TGTGCCAGCAGTCCACCTGGAGGGTCAGGGTCACCCCTCCACTTT.